This TCR beta chain is drawn from a study of PD-1 blockade in classical Hodgkin lymphoma. Notes on the study in general: Exclusion covered patients beginning nivolumab under 1 year post-ASCT. At C4D1, TCR diversity had climbed significantly for CD4+ cells, though not for CD8+ cells.

On this clone itself: Its antigen is not identified.

Measured with immunoSEQ multiplex PCR; TCRdb has only the in-frame clones, and not every one. The repertoire holds 20,000 to 30,000 clones, with about 70% as singletons. Each and every patient relapsed after autologous stem cell transplantation, and patients got differing brentuximab vedotin exposure. Best responses were complete response, partial response or progressive disease. Germline V CDR1 and CDR2: MGHRA, YSYEKL. V lost 0 bases to trimming and J lost 7 bases; unmatched junction nucleotides: 10. There are 16 residues in the CDR3. Sequencing used peripheral blood mononuclear cells (PBMCs), obtained at baseline. This clonotype originated in a human donor with classical Hodgkin lymphoma. The rearrangement joins TRBV4-1 to TRBJ2-7; the match to TRBD1 covers 9 bases. For the CDR3, the DNA is TGCGCCAGCAGCCAAGATACCGGGACAGGGTTCTTGGAGCAGTACTTC. Residues: CASSQDTGTGFLEQYF.